Below are 23 T cell receptor beta chains sequenced from a single sample in a study of primary melanoma T cells and metastatic recurrence. Sequenced by immunoSEQ multiplex PCR; TCRdb stores in-frame clones only, minus some. The sample records 200 to 300 clones, roughly 90% being singletons. The sample taken for sequencing was melanoma tumor tissue. The receptors derive from a human donor with melanoma.

The chain carries TRBV19 and TRBJ1-4; no clear D gene. The germline V and J ends were trimmed by 7 bases and 0 bases, with 6 bases remaining between them. CDR1 and CDR2 (germline): LNHDA, SQIVND (reference sequence). The CDR3 has 13 amino acids. The CDR3 reads CASTGPTNEKLFF. The CDR3, as DNA: TGTGCCAGTACCGGCCCAACTAATGAAAAACTGTTTTTT.

The chain carries TRBV6-8 and TRBJ1-2, with D hard to call. This CDR3 comprises 14 residues. V was trimmed by 0 bases and J by 0 bases, leaving 5 bases between them. From germline, CDR1 is MNHGY and CDR2 SAAAGT. In DNA form, the CDR3 reads TGTGCCAGCAGTTACTCCGCAACTAACTATGGCTACACCTTC. This translates into CASSYSATNYGYTF.

This chain links TRBV9 with TRBJ1-4, with TRBD1 as a possible D gene (5 bases). CDR1 is SGDLS and CDR2 is YYNGEE in the germline V gene. V was trimmed by 5 bases and J by 3 bases, leaving 17 bases between them. This CDR3 has 16 residues. Here the CDR3 reads CASSEIWGFANEKLFF. The CDR3 DNA reads TGTGCCAGCAGTGAAATCTGGGGGTTTGCTAATGAAAAACTGTTTTTT.

The genes are TRBV19 and TRBJ1-6; 9 bases are a match to TRBD1. This CDR3 region has 15 residues. The V segment lost 4 bases and the J segment 5 bases; nucleotides outside the gene matches: 3. Germline CDR1 LNHDA, CDR2 SQIVND (reference sequence). The CDR3 region has the DNA TGTGCCAGTAGTAACGGACAGGGGAATAATTCACCCCTCCACTTT. Translated, it gives CASSNGQGNNSPLHF.

The chain employs TRBV7-1 and TRBJ2-7; D is uncertain. TRBV7-1 is flagged as an ORF with uncertain function. The CDR3 is made up of 13 amino acids. Between the trimmed V and J ends, which lost 4 bases and 7 bases, there was a span of 14 bases. The CDR3 sequence is CASSLDGRREQYF. In DNA, the CDR3 is TGTGCCAGCAGCTTAGACGGGCGCCGGGAGCAGTACTTC.

The V call is TRBV6-8, the J call TRBJ2-1, with TRBD2 identical over 13 bases. The CDR3 is 15 amino acids. CDR1 and CDR2 from the germline V gene are MNHGY and SAAAGT. J gave up 10 bases and V 6 bases, and 9 bases lay outside the gene matches. In nucleotides, the CDR3 is TGTGCCAGCAGCCCCGGGACTAGCGGGGCAGGGGAGCAGTTCTTC. It encodes CASSPGTSGAGEQFF.

This rearrangement joins TRBV19 to TRBJ1-5; D is unclear. The CDR3 loop spans 15 amino acids. The V end lost 7 bases, the J end lost 1 base, and 14 bases lay between the germline ends. Germline lookup yields CDR1 LNHDA and CDR2 SQIVND (reference sequence). The CDR3 DNA reads TGTGCCAGTACTTCAAGCGGTCTCAGCAATCAGCCCCAGCATTTT. Translating it yields CASTSSGLSNQPQHF. Drawing the rest from reference TRBV19 and TRBJ1-5, the complete variable domain is DGGITQSPKYLFRKEGQNVTLSCEQNLNHDAMYWYRQDPGQGLRLIYYSQIVNDFQKGDIAEGYSVSREKKESFPLTVTSAQKNPTAFYLCASTSSGLSNQPQHFGDGTRLSIL.

This chain links TRBV14 with TRBJ1-1; TRBD1 matches at 9 bases. The length of the CDR3 is 16 residues. The germline CDR1 and CDR2 sequences are SGHDN and FVKESK. The V gene end was trimmed by 2 bases and the J gene end by 3 bases; junction bases not matched to a gene: 7. CDR3 nucleotides: TGTGCCAGCAGCCAAACAGGGGGCGGGGTGGACACTGAAGCTTTCTTT. Protein sequence: CASSQTGGGVDTEAFF.

This chain links TRBV11-3 with TRBJ2-7; D is uncertain. CDR3 length: 15 residues. CDR1 is SGHNT and CDR2 is YENEEA in the germline V gene. V was clipped by 1 base and J by 4 bases, with 14 bases between them. CDR3 protein: CASSLGSLGYYEQYF. DNA of the CDR3: TGTGCCAGCAGCTTAGGGTCGTTAGGATATTACGAGCAGTACTTC. Full variable domain (rest looked up from reference TRBV11-3 and TRBJ2-7): EAGVVQSPRYKIIEKKQPVAFWCNPISGHNTLYWYLQNLGQGPELLIRYENEEAVDDSQLPKDRFSAERLKGVDSTLKIQPAELGDSAVYLCASSLGSLGYYEQYFGPGTRLTVT.

The chain employs TRBV19 and TRBJ2-1; 9 bases fit TRBD1. This CDR3 spans 15 amino acids. Germline V gene data show CDR1 as LNHDA and CDR2 as SQIVND (reference sequence). The V gene end was trimmed by 5 bases and the J gene end by 8 bases; junction bases not matched to a gene: 10. CDR3 coding DNA: TGTGCCAGTAGTTGGACAGGGGAGTTGGTCGATGAGCAGTTCTTC. This codes for CASSWTGELVDEQFF.

The rearrangement uses TRBV10-2 and TRBJ2-1; a possible D gene is TRBD2 (7 bases). V dropped 8 bases and J dropped 1 base, with 15 bases sitting between them. Per the germline V gene, CDR1 is WSHSY and CDR2 is SAAADI. This CDR3 spans 15 amino acids. CDR3 amino acids: CASGEGEASYNEQFF. CDR3 coding DNA: TGCGCCAGCGGGGAGGGGGAAGCATCCTACAATGAGCAGTTCTTC.

V and J are TRBV7-1 and TRBJ2-7, with D hard to call. TRBV7-1 has ORF status, its function being uncertain. The CDR3 is 13 residues long. The V and J ends lost 3 bases and 2 bases respectively, with 8 bases between them. CDR3 sequence (DNA): TGTGCCAGCAGCTCTGGAGAGGCCTACGAGCAGTACTTC. Protein sequence: CASSSGEAYEQYF.

The chain uses TRBV19 and TRBJ1-5; the D is unclear. The ends were cut back, 1 base at V and 4 bases at J, with 11 bases in the middle. CDR3 length equals 15 residues. Germline V gives CDR1 LNHDA, CDR2 SQIVND (reference sequence). The CDR3: CASSIAQLVNQPQHF. CDR3 bases: TGTGCCAGTAGTATAGCACAGTTAGTAAATCAGCCCCAGCATTTT.

The chain recombines TRBV19 with TRBJ1-2; unclear D gene. Trimming stripped 1 base from V and 6 bases from J, with 9 bases between. The CDR3 loop spans 13 amino acids. The germline V gene encodes CDR1 LNHDA and CDR2 SQIVND (reference sequence). CDR3 coding DNA: TGTGCCAGTAGTATAGCCCCCAGGAATGGCTACACCTTC. Its translation is CASSIAPRNGYTF.

The V call is TRBV6-8, the J call TRBJ2-7; D unresolved. This CDR3 contains 14 residues. CDR1 and CDR2 from the germline V gene are MNHGY and SAAAGT. V was trimmed by 0 bases and J by 1 base, leaving 7 bases between them. CDR3 amino acids: CASSYSRPSYEQYF. The CDR3 DNA is TGTGCCAGCAGTTACTCGAGACCGTCCTACGAGCAGTACTTC.

The chain is built from TRBV6-8 and TRBJ1-1; tentatively, D is TRBD1 (5 bases). Germline CDR1 and CDR2: MNHGY and SAAAGT. The CDR3 totals 14 residues. Trimming shortened V by 6 bases and J by 5 bases, and 16 bases separated the two germline ends. The CDR3 sequence is CASRGSVGRTEAFF. CDR3 in DNA: TGTGCCAGCAGGGGGTCGGTGGGGCGAACTGAAGCTTTCTTT.

V is TRBV18 and J is TRBJ1-1; possibly TRBD1 for D (6 bases). V gave up 4 bases and J gave up 0 bases, with 9 bases separating them. Looked up from germline, CDR1 is KGHSH and CDR2 is LQKENI. The CDR3 spans 14 residues. The chain's CDR3 is CASSLTGMNTEAFF. The CDR3 coding sequence is TGTGCCAGCTCACTAACAGGGATGAACACTGAAGCTTTCTTT.

The V call is TRBV6-8, the J call TRBJ1-6; D is possibly TRBD1 (6 bases). This CDR3 contains 15 residues. V lost 8 bases, J lost 8 bases, and 19 bases lay in between. CDR1 MNHGY and CDR2 SAAAGT come from the germline V gene. DNA for the CDR3: TGTGCCAGCCCGAACAAGGACAGACCAGATTCACCCCTCCACTTT. It is translated as CASPNKDRPDSPLHF.

This rearrangement joins TRBV12-5 to TRBJ2-3; 8 bases fit TRBD2. The CDR3 extends over 15 amino acids. Germline V lookup: CDR1 LGHNT, CDR2 FRNRAP. CDR3 in DNA: TGTGCCAGCACCCTTACTAGCGGCGACACAGATACGCAGTATTTT. Its protein is CASTLTSGDTDTQYF.

The chain has TRBV19 and TRBJ1-5, with a weak D call TRBD1 (6 bases). Trimming removed 3 bases from V and 7 bases from J, with 13 bases in between. CDR1 and CDR2 from the germline V gene are LNHDA and SQIVND (reference sequence). This CDR3 is 14 amino acids long. DNA of the CDR3: TGTGCCAGTAGTATTCAGGGGCTGGGGCAGCCCCAGCATTTT. Its protein product is CASSIQGLGQPQHF.

The rearrangement joins TRBV5-1 to TRBJ2-3; 11 bases agree with TRBD2. CDR1 and CDR2 from the germline V gene are SGHRS and YFSETQ. The ends lost 4 bases at V and 0 bases at J; junction bases unmatched: 16. The length of the CDR3 is 20 residues. As DNA, the CDR3 is TGCGCCAGCAGCCCTTCTAGCGGGGGGTCATCTATCTCTAGCACAGATACGCAGTATTTT. As protein: CASSPSSGGSSISSTDTQYF.

The CDR3 spells CASSRGVAYEQYF. The CDR3 DNA reads as TGTGCCAGTAGTCGCGGAGTAGCCTACGAGCAGTACTTC. This chain connects TRBV19 to TRBJ2-7; D ambiguous. This CDR3 is 13 amino acids long. V shed 5 bases and J shed 2 bases, with 10 bases lying between them. The germline gives CDR1 LNHDA, CDR2 SQIVND (reference sequence). Full variable domain (rest looked up from reference TRBV19 and TRBJ2-7): DGGITQSPKYLFRKEGQNVTLSCEQNLNHDAMYWYRQDPGQGLRLIYYSQIVNDFQKGDIAEGYSVSREKKESFPLTVTSAQKNPTAFYLCASSRGVAYEQYFGPGTRLTVT.

This clone was found once. The V and J genes are TRBV30 and TRBJ2-5; D remains unclear. The germline V gene has CDR1 GTSNPN and CDR2 SVGIG (reference sequence). Trimming cost V 3 bases and J 4 bases, with 6 bases left between them. The CDR3 consists of 11 residues. The CDR3, as DNA: TGTGCCTGGAGCGGTTCAGAGACCCAGTACTTC. It encodes CAWSGSETQYF.